These 30 T cell receptor beta chains originate from one sample sequenced in a study of blood T cells in healthy people across ages. For the second PCR, which ran for about 6 to 12 cycles, a sample-barcoded 5' primer and a J-beta primer mix were used. TCRdb called the 5' RACE reads again in MiXCR, with one record for every CDR3 protein. Altogether 700,000 or so distinct CDR3 sequences are present, about 43% being singletons, with the ten largest covering around 30%. What was sequenced was blood. The source is a man older than 75 in good health.

This clonotype appeared once. The chain links TRBV7-3 to TRBJ2-5, with 9 bases matching TRBD2. After removal of 3 bases from V and 11 bases from J, the junction contained 13 bases not matched to a gene. Germline CDR1 and CDR2: SGHTA and FQGTGA. The CDR3 covers 15 residues. The CDR3 sequence is CASSFDSGRRNEQYF. The CDR3 DNA follows: TGTGCCAGCAGCTTTGATAGCGGGAGACGGAATGAGCAGTACTTC. Filled out from reference TRBV7-3 and TRBJ2-5, the complete variable domain reads GAGVSQTPSNKVTEKGKYVELRCDPISGHTALYWYRQSLGQGPEFLIYFQGTGAADDSGLPNDRFFAVRPEGSVSTLKIQRTERGDSAVYLCASSFDSGRRNEQYFGPGTRLLVL.

This clonotype was counted a single time. This chain links TRBV2 with TRBJ1-4; 7 positions agree with TRBD1. V trimming: 5 bases; J trimming: 5 bases; junction bases outside the gene matches: 8. The germline CDR1 and CDR2 sequences are SNHLY and FYNNEI. The CDR3 totals 15 residues. CDR3 in DNA: TGTGCCAGCAGTCGGCAGGGACAGAACAATGAAAAACTGTTTTTT. Protein: CASSRQGQNNEKLFF.

This clonotype was detected ten times or more. The chain is built from TRBV2 and TRBJ2-1; tentatively, D is TRBD1 or TRBD2 (5 bases each). V gave up 7 bases and J gave up 9 bases, with 22 bases separating them. The CDR3 covers 15 residues. The germline CDR1 and CDR2 sequences are SNHLY and FYNNEI. This CDR3 is CASTEGPRNTAEQFF. The DNA of the CDR3 is TGTGCCAGCACCGAGGGACCCAGAAATACAGCTGAGCAGTTCTTC.

This clonotype was picked up a small number of times. The CDR3 nucleotides are TGCAGTGCTAGAGATATATTCGGTCCGCCCCAGCATTTT. It is translated as CSARDIFGPPQHF. The chain joins TRBV20-1 to TRBJ1-5, with D uncertain. This CDR3 has 13 residues. Trimming left V 0 bases short and J 9 bases short, with 12 bases between. Germline CDR1 and CDR2: DFQATT and SNEGSKA (reference sequence).

A single count supports this clonotype. V is TRBV10-1 and J is TRBJ2-3; weak D call: TRBD2 (6 bases). From germline, CDR1 is WNHNN and CDR2 SYGVQD (reference sequence). This CDR3 is built from 16 residues. Between the trimmed V and J ends, which lost 2 bases and 1 base, there was a span of 13 bases. CDR3 in amino acids: CASSEQSGTGTDTQYF. CDR3 sequence (DNA): TGCGCCAGCAGTGAGCAGTCCGGGACTGGCACAGATACGCAGTATTTT.

For this clonotype: It may be a read error: a sequence one base away is much more abundant. V usage is TRBV29-1 and J usage is TRBJ2-3; 12 bases map to TRBD2. V trimming: 4 bases; J trimming: 1 base; junction bases outside the gene matches: 9. Germline-derived CDR1 and CDR2 are SQVTM and ANQGSEA. The CDR3 extends over 17 amino acids. CDR3 nucleotide sequence: TGCAGCGTTGCCCCGAGGACTAGCGGGGCTCGCACAGATACGCAGTATTTT. This translates into CSVAPRTSGARTDTQYF.

The chain combines TRBV28 with TRBJ2-6, with a tentative D call TRBD1 (5 bases). This CDR3 has 15 amino acids. Between the trimmed V and J ends, which lost 6 bases and 4 bases, there was a span of 13 bases. Germline assignment: CDR1 MDHEN and CDR2 SYDVKM. The CDR3 DNA sequence: TGTGCCAGCAGGTCCCAGGGTGCAGGGGCCAACGTCCTGACTTTC. Residues: CASRSQGAGANVLTF.

This sequence joins TRBV28 and TRBJ2-3, with TRBD1 as a possible D gene (5 bases). This CDR3 is built from 15 residues. The germline gives CDR1 MDHEN, CDR2 SYDVKM. Trimming took 5 bases from V and 6 from J, leaving 18 bases between them. CDR3 DNA sequence: TGTGCCAGCAGTCCCCGGACACCGTCTCTGGATACGCAGTATTTT. It specifies CASSPRTPSLDTQYF.

This chain joins TRBV7-2 and TRBJ2-7; no definite D call. Trimming stripped 2 bases from V and 3 bases from J, with 8 bases between. Germline lookup yields CDR1 SGHTA and CDR2 FQGNSA. The CDR3 sequence is 13 residues long. The chain's CDR3 is CASSLLENYEQYF. CDR3 coding DNA: TGTGCCAGCAGCTTACTTGAAAACTACGAGCAGTACTTC.

The rearrangement joins TRBV12-3 or TRBV12-4 to TRBJ1-1; D ambiguous. The CDR3 totals 15 residues. V lost 5 bases, J lost 0 bases, and 13 bases lay in between. The CDR3 loop is CASSPLQVLNTEAFF. CDR3 coding DNA: TGTGCCAGCAGTCCCCTCCAGGTTCTGAACACTGAAGCTTTCTTT.

The chain uses TRBV6-2 or TRBV6-3 and TRBJ1-1; 8 positions agree with TRBD1. CDR3 length: 15 residues. Germline V gene data show CDR1 as MNHEY and CDR2 as SVGEGT. The J segment lost 0 bases and the V segment lost 5 bases, leaving 5 bases of the junction unmatched. In DNA, the CDR3 is TGTGCCAGCAGTGGGACAGGCGGATTGAACACTGAAGCTTTCTTT. Translated, it gives CASSGTGGLNTEAFF.

This clonotype has a count of ten or more. The chain employs TRBV7-2 and TRBJ2-1, with D possibly being TRBD1 or TRBD2 (5 bases each). This CDR3 has 15 amino acids. Looked up from germline, CDR1 is SGHTA and CDR2 is FQGNSA. V lost 3 bases to trimming and J lost 7 bases, with 16 bases between them. CDR3 loop: CASSFGPREGNEQFF. CDR3 DNA: TGTGCCAGCAGCTTTGGCCCGCGCGAGGGGAATGAGCAGTTCTTC.

The chain joins TRBV5-1 to TRBJ2-1; TRBD1 is a possible D gene (6 bases). Per germline, CDR1 SGHRS and CDR2 YFSETQ. The CDR3 loop spans 17 amino acids. V was cut by 4 bases and J by 5 bases, with 22 bases left in between. CDR3 DNA: TGCGCCAGCAGCCCCACACTAGTGGGGGCCATAAACAATGAGCAGTTCTTC. Translated: CASSPTLVGAINNEQFF.

This clonotype has at least ten counts. The chain recombines TRBV27 with TRBJ2-3; D is uncertain. CDR1 is MNHEY and CDR2 is SMNVEV in the germline V gene (reference sequence). V shed 5 bases and J shed 5 bases, with 5 bases lying between them. CDR3 size: 11 residues. The CDR3 region has the DNA TGTGCCAGCAGTGTACGAGATACGCAGTATTTT. This sequence encodes CASSVRDTQYF.

This chain joins TRBV5-1 and TRBJ2-1; 9 bases are a match to TRBD1. The V and J ends lost 2 bases and 7 bases, in that order; junction bases with no gene match: 7. Germline lookup yields CDR1 SGHRS and CDR2 YFSETQ. There are 15 residues in the CDR3. CDR3 sequence (DNA): TGCGCCAGCAGCTTAACAGGGGGCTTGGGGAATGAGCAGTTCTTC. Translating it yields CASSLTGGLGNEQFF.

This clonotype was observed once. V is TRBV3-1 and J is TRBJ2-7, with D possibly matching TRBD2 (6 bases). The J call may be mistaken, given a closer DNA end match to TRBJ2-5. This CDR3 spans 14 amino acids. Germline CDR1 is LGHDT and CDR2 is YNNKEL (reference sequence). The CDR3 protein is CASNLWQEGETQYF. The CDR3 DNA reads TGTGCCAGCAATTTATGGCAGGAGGGGGAGACCCAGTACTTC.

V and J are TRBV10-3 and TRBJ1-2, with 8 bases identical to TRBD1. V lost 5 bases and J lost 3; bases outside the gene matches: 5. The CDR3 is 14 residues long. CDR1 and CDR2 (germline): ENHRY, SYGVKD. The CDR3 DNA is TGTGCCATCAGTTTGGGACAGGATGACTATGGCTACACCTTC. Translating it yields CAISLGQDDYGYTF.

This clonotype was counted a few times. The chain uses TRBV15 and TRBJ1-4, with D tentatively TRBD1 (6 bases). From germline, CDR1 is LNHNV and CDR2 YYDKDF (reference sequence). The CDR3 length is 17 residues. The V and J ends lost 2 bases and 5 bases respectively, with 18 bases between them. CDR3 sequence: CATSRSGQPSLNEKLFF. Written as DNA, the CDR3 is TGTGCCACCAGCAGATCAGGACAGCCTTCCCTCAATGAAAAACTGTTTTTT.

V usage is TRBV4-1 and J usage is TRBJ2-4; no reliable D call. The V and J ends lost 0 bases and 0 bases respectively, with 12 bases between them. Germline V gene lookup returns CDR1 MGHRA and CDR2 YSYEKL. The CDR3 contains 17 residues. The CDR3: CASSQDVRVVAKNIQYF. The CDR3, as DNA: TGCGCCAGCAGCCAAGATGTGCGAGTAGTAGCCAAAAACATTCAGTACTTC.

This clonotype turned up a few times. The chain uses TRBV5-1 and TRBJ2-5, with TRBD2 matching 14 bases. The J call may be faulty, since TRBJ2-7 better matches the DNA end. CDR1 is SGHRS and CDR2 is YFSETQ in the germline V gene. This CDR3 has 15 residues. As DNA, the CDR3 is TGCGCCAGCAGCCGACTAGCGGGGGGGCAAAACGAGCAGTACTTC. Its translation: CASSRLAGGQNEQYF.

The chain joins TRBV4-2 to TRBJ2-7; 7 bases align to TRBD1. The CDR3 runs to 18 residues. V was clipped by 1 base and J by 2 bases; unmatched bases: 14. Germline CDR1 reads LGHNA; CDR2 reads YNFKEQ. In nucleotides, the CDR3 is TGTGCCAGCAGCCAAGGGGGATGGGACCGGGACAGAACCTACGAGCAGTACTTC. This gives the protein CASSQGGWDRDRTYEQYF.

This clonotype was detected a few times. The gene calls are TRBV29-1 and TRBJ1-4; D is perhaps TRBD1 (5 bases). CDR1 and CDR2 from the germline V gene are SQVTM and ANQGSEA. This CDR3 is 11 amino acids long. Trimming left V 6 bases short and J 13 bases short, with 15 bases between. This chain's CDR3 is CSVAPGGRLFF. The CDR3 DNA reads as TGCAGCGTCGCCCCCGGGGGACGACTGTTTTTT.

This clonotype was seen ten or more times. V gene TRBV28 combines with J gene TRBJ2-7; 11 nucleotides match TRBD1. CDR1 is MDHEN, CDR2 SYDVKM, per germline. J lost 3 bases, V lost 6 bases, and 7 bases had no gene match. CDR3 length: 15 residues. CDR3 bases: TGTGCCAGCAGCTCCTCCGGGACAGGGGGCTACGAGCAGTACTTC. Translation gives CASSSSGTGGYEQYF.

The V and J genes are TRBV5-5 and TRBJ2-5; D may be TRBD1 or TRBD2 (5 bases each). The CDR3 covers 16 residues. V was trimmed by 4 bases and J by 1 base, leaving 17 bases between them. Germline V gives CDR1 SGHKS, CDR2 YYEKEE (reference sequence). The CDR3 region is CASSPLVGGSQETQYF. The CDR3 DNA sequence: TGTGCCAGCAGCCCGCTTGTTGGGGGAAGCCAAGAGACCCAGTACTTC.

This clonotype appeared a single time. V is TRBV6-1 and J is TRBJ2-3; 8 bases map to TRBD2. Germline V gene lookup returns CDR1 MNHNS and CDR2 SASEGT. This CDR3 has 13 residues. After removal of 4 bases from V and 8 bases from J, the junction contained 5 bases not matched to a gene. CDR3 residues: CASSGIAGSTQYF. CDR3 bases: TGTGCCAGCAGTGGAATAGCGGGGAGTACGCAGTATTTT.

This rearrangement joins TRBV7-2 to TRBJ2-1; 7 nucleotides agree with TRBD2. The germline V gene has CDR1 SGHTA and CDR2 FQGNSA. V lost 4 bases and J lost 5; bases outside the gene matches: 5. The CDR3 is made up of 14 amino acids. The CDR3 DNA reads TGTGCCAGCAGCTGGGGGGGAGGACACAATGAGCAGTTCTTC. It encodes CASSWGGGHNEQFF.

The rearrangement links TRBV20-1 to TRBJ2-7; 9 bases line up with TRBD1. The CDR3 has 15 residues. The V gene's germline CDR1 is DFQATT and CDR2 SNEGSKA (reference sequence). The trim removed 6 bases at V and 10 bases at J, leaving 19 bases unmatched. This CDR3 reads CSARVDRGGRESQYF. The CDR3 region has the DNA TGCAGTGCCCGGGTGGACAGGGGTGGGAGAGAGTCCCAGTACTTC.

This clonotype was observed a single time. An end of the junction differs from the germline gene, which may be a read error. The rearrangement links TRBV12-3 or TRBV12-4 to TRBJ1-1, with 7 bases aligning to TRBD1. The length of the CDR3 is 15 residues. The CDR3 coding sequence is TGTGCCTGCAGTCCAGAGACAGGGTTGGTCACTGAAGCTTTCTTT. Translating gives CACSPETGLVTEAFF.

The CDR3 nucleotides are TGTGCCAGCAGTTACTCATCTATAAGGACTAGCGGGATTTCCCGCCGACCGAATGAGCAGTTCTTC. The encoded protein is CASSYSSIRTSGISRRPNEQFF. V gene TRBV6-2 or TRBV6-3 combines with J gene TRBJ2-1; TRBD2 matches 12 bases. The CDR3 covers 22 residues. Germline CDR1 reads MNHEY; CDR2 reads SVGEGT. J gave up 7 bases and V 0 bases, and 22 bases lay outside the gene matches.

This chain links TRBV15 with TRBJ2-4; perhaps TRBD2 as D (5 bases). CDR3 length equals 15 residues. Trimming left V 4 bases short and J 6 bases short, with 16 bases between. Germline V gene lookup returns CDR1 LNHNV and CDR2 YYDKDF (reference sequence). CDR3 loop: CATSMEGERVNIQYF. DNA of the CDR3: TGTGCCACCAGCATGGAAGGCGAGAGGGTAAACATTCAGTACTTC.